This T cell receptor beta chain was recorded in a study of T-cell reconstitution after alpha-beta-depleted transplantation in children. This clonotype has a count of ten or more. Its antigen is still unknown. Germline assignment: CDR1 LGHNA and CDR2 YSLEER. Trimming removed 2 bases at V and 0 bases at J, with 11 bases between. This CDR3 has 16 amino acids. The study, taken as a whole, reports: Among T cells one year after transplant, newly produced cells accounted for most counts and diversity. Some patients showed high day-60 TCRbeta diversity, which derived from surviving recipient T cells and thymic progenitors. After transplant, at about two months, alpha-beta T cells were reportedly derived from several hundred expanded graft clones.

The authors prepared the TCRbeta library with unique molecular identifiers. MiXCR, applied by TCRdb to the PCR reads, yields one record per CDR3 protein. Among some 300,000 distinct CDR3 sequences listed, 10% were seen once. This sequence originates from a boy in the first two years of life with acute myeloid leukemia, due to receive a stem cell transplant. The specimen comprised PBMCs, sampled before TCRalphabeta/CD19-depleted stem cell transplant. The chain is built from TRBV4-3 and TRBJ2-1, with D possibly matching TRBD1 (6 bases). Written as DNA, the CDR3 is TGCGCCAGCAGCCAACGGACAGTGTCCTCCTACAATGAGCAGTTCTTC. It translates to CASSQRTVSSYNEQFF.